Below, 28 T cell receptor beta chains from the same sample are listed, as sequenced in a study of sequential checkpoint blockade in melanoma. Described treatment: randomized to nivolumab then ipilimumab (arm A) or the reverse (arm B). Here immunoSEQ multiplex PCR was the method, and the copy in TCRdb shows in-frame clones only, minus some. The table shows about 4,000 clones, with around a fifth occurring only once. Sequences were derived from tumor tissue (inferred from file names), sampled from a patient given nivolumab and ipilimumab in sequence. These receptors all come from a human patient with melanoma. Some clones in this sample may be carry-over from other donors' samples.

The CDR3 sequence: CASREVSGTEQFF. The CDR3 DNA reads as TGTGCCAGCAGGGAAGTGAGTGGGACAGAGCAGTTCTTC. The V gene is TRBV7-1, the J gene TRBJ2-1, with D maybe TRBD1 (6 bases). TRBV7-1 qualifies as an ORF whose function is uncertain. The CDR3 is 13 amino acids. V was clipped by 6 bases and J by 10 bases, with 16 bases between them.

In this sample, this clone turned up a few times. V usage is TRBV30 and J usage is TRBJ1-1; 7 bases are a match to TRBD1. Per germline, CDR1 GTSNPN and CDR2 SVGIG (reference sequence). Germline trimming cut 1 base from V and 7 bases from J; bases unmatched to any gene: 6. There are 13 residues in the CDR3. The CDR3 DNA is TGTGCCTGGAGTGGACAGGGTTTAGGTGAAGCTTTCTTT. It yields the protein CAWSGQGLGEAFF. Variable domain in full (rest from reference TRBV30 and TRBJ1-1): SQTIHQWPATLVQPVGSPLSLECTVEGTSNPNLYWYRQAAGRGLQLLFYSVGIGQISSEVPQNLSASRPQDRQFILSSKKLLLSDSGFYLCAWSGQGLGEAFFGQGTRLTVV.

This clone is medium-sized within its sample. CDR3 residues: CAISESTGRNEKLFF. CDR3 bases: TGTGCCATCAGTGAGTCGACAGGGCGAAATGAAAAACTGTTTTTT. The chain couples TRBV10-3 to TRBJ1-4; 7 bases match TRBD1. The V gene end was trimmed by 0 bases and the J gene end by 5 bases; junction bases not matched to a gene: 3. The germline CDR1 and CDR2 sequences are ENHRY and SYGVKD. The CDR3 loop spans 15 amino acids.

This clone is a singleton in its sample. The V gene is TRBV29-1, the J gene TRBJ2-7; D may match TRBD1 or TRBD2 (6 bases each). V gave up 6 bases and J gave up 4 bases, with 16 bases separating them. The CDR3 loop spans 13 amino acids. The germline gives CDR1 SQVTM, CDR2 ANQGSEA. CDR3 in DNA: TGCAGCGTCCGCGGGACAAGGCGTTACGAGCAGTACTTC. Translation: CSVRGTRRYEQYF.

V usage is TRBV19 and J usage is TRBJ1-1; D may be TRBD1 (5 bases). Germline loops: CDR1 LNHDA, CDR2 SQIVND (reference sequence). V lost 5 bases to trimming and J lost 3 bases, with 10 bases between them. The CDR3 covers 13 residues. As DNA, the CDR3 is TGTGCCAGTAGTTCTGGGACGTACACTGAAGCTTTCTTT. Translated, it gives CASSSGTYTEAFF.

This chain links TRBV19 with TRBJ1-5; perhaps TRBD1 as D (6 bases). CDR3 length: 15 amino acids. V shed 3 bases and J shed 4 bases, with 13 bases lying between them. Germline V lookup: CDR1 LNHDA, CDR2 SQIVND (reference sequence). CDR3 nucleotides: TGTGCCAGTAGTATTGACAGGACTGTGAATCAGCCCCAGCATTTT. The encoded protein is CASSIDRTVNQPQHF.

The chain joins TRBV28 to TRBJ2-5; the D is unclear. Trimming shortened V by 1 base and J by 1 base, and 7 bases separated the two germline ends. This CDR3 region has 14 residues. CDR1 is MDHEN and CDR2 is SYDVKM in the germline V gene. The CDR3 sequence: CASSLSPRQETQYF. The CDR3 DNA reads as TGTGCCAGCAGTTTATCTCCTCGCCAAGAGACCCAGTACTTC.

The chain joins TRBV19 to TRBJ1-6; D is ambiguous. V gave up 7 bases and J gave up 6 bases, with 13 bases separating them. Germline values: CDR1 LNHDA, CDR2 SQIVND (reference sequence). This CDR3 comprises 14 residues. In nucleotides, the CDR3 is TGTGCCAGTAAAATCCGGGCCACTAATTCACCCCTCCACTTT. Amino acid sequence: CASKIRATNSPLHF.

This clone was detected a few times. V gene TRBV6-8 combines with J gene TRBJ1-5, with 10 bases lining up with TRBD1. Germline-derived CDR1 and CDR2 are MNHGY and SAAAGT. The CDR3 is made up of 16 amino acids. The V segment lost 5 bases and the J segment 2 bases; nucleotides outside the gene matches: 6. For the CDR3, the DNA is TGTGCCAGCAGTACCCCAGGGACAGGGGGCAATCAGCCCCAGCATTTT. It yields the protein CASSTPGTGGNQPQHF.

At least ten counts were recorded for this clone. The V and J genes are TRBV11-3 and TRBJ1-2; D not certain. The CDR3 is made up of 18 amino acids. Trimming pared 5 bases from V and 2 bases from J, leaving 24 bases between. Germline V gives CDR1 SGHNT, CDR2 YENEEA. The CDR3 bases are TGTGCCAGCAGCCCGGCGGGAGGGCTGCCCTACTACAACTATGGCTACACCTTC. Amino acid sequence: CASSPAGGLPYYNYGYTF.

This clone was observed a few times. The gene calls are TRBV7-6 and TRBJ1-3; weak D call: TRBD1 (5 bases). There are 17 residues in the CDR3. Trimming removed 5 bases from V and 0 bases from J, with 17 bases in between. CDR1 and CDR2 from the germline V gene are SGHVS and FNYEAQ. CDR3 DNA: TGTGCCAGCAGCGAGCAGGGAGGGACTCTCTCTGGAAACACCATATATTTT. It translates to CASSEQGGTLSGNTIYF.

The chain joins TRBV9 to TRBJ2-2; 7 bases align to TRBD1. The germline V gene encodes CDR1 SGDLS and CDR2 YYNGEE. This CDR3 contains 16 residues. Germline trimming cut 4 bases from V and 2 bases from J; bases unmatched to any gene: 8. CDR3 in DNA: TGTGCCAGCAGCAATTCACAGGGGACAAACACCGGGGAGCTGTTTTTT. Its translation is CASSNSQGTNTGELFF.

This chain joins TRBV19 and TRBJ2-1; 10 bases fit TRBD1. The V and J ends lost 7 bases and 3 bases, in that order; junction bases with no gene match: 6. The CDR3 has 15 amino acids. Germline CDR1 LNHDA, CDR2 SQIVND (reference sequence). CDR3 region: CASNSRDRGYNEQFF. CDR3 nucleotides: TGTGCCAGTAACTCCCGGGACAGGGGCTACAATGAGCAGTTCTTC. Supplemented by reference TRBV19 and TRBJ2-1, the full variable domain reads DGGITQSPKYLFRKEGQNVTLSCEQNLNHDAMYWYRQDPGQGLRLIYYSQIVNDFQKGDIAEGYSVSREKKESFPLTVTSAQKNPTAFYLCASNSRDRGYNEQFFGPGTRLTVL.

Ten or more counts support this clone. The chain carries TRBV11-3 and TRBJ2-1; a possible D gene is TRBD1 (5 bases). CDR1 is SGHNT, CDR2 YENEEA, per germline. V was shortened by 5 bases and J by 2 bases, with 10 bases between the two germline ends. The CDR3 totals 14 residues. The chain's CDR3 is CASSRDSAYNEQFF. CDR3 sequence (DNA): TGTGCCAGCAGCCGTGACAGTGCCTACAATGAGCAGTTCTTC.

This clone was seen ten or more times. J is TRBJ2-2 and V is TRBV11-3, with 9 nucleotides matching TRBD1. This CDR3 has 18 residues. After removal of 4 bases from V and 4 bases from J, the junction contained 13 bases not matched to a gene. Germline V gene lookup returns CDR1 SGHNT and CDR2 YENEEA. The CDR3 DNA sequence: TGTGCCAGCAGCTCCCGACCCCTCGGACAGGGGACCACCGGGGAGCTGTTTTTT. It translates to CASSSRPLGQGTTGELFF.

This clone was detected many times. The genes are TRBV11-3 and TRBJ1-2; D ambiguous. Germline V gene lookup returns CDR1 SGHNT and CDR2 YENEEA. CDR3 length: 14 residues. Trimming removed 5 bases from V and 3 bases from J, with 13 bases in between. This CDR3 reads CASSVGTGYYGYTF. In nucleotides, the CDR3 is TGTGCCAGCAGCGTAGGTACGGGGTACTATGGCTACACCTTC.

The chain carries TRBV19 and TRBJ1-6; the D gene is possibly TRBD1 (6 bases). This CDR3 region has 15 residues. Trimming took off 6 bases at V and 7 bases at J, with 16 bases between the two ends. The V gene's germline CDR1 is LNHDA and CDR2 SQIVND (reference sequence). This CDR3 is CASRPRAGENSPLHF. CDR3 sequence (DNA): TGTGCCAGTAGGCCTCGGGCAGGGGAAAATTCACCCCTCCACTTT. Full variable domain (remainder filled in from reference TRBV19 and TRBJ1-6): DGGITQSPKYLFRKEGQNVTLSCEQNLNHDAMYWYRQDPGQGLRLIYYSQIVNDFQKGDIAEGYSVSREKKESFPLTVTSAQKNPTAFYLCASRPRAGENSPLHFGNGTRLTVT.

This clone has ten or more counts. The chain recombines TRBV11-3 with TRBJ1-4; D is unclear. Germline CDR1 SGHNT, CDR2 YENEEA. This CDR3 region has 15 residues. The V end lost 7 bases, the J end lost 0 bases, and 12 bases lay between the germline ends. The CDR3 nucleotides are TGTGCCAGCACCCCGTCGTATGCAACTAATGAAAAACTGTTTTTT. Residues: CASTPSYATNEKLFF. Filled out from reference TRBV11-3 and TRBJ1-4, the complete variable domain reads EAGVVQSPRYKIIEKKQPVAFWCNPISGHNTLYWYLQNLGQGPELLIRYENEEAVDDSQLPKDRFSAERLKGVDSTLKIQPAELGDSAVYLCASTPSYATNEKLFFGSGTQLSVL.

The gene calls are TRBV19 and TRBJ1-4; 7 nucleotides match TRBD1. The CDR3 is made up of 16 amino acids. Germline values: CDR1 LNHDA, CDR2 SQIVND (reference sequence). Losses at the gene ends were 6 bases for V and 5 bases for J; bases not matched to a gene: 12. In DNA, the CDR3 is TGTGCCAGTAGGTATCCCGGGACACAGGGGAATGAAAAACTGTTTTTT. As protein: CASRYPGTQGNEKLFF.

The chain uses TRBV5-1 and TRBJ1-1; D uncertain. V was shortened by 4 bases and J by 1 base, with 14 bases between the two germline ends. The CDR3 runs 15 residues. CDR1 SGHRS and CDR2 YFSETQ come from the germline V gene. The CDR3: CASSPTLYKNTEAFF. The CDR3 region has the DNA TGCGCCAGCAGCCCAACCTTATACAAGAACACTGAAGCTTTCTTT.

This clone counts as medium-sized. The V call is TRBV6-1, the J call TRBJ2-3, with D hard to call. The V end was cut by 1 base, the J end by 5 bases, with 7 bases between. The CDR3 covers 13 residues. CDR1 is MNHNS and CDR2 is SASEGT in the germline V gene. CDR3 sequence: CASSEVGEDTQYF. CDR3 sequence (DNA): TGTGCCAGCAGTGAAGTGGGCGAAGATACGCAGTATTTT.

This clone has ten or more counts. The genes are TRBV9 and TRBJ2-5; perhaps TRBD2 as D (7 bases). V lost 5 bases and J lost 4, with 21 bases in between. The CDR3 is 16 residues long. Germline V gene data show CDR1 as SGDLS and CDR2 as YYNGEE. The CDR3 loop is CASSDPGGPRGETQYF. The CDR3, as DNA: TGTGCCAGCAGTGACCCCGGGGGGCCTAGAGGAGAGACCCAGTACTTC.

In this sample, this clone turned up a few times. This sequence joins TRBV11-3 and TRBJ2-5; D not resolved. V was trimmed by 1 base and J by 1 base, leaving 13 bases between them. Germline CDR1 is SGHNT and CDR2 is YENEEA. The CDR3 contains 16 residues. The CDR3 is CASSLVPRQLQETQYF. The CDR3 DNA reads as TGTGCCAGCAGCTTAGTCCCCCGACAACTCCAAGAGACCCAGTACTTC. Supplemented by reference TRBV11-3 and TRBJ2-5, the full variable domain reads EAGVVQSPRYKIIEKKQPVAFWCNPISGHNTLYWYLQNLGQGPELLIRYENEEAVDDSQLPKDRFSAERLKGVDSTLKIQPAELGDSAVYLCASSLVPRQLQETQYFGPGTRLLVL.

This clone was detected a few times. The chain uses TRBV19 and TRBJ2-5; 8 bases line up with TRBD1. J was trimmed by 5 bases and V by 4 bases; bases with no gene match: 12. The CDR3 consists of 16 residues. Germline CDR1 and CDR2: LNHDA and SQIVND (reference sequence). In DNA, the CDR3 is TGTGCCAGTAGTACCATCAGGGGGCGAGTGATGGAGACCCAGTACTTC. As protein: CASSTIRGRVMETQYF. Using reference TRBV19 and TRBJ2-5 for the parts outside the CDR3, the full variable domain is DGGITQSPKYLFRKEGQNVTLSCEQNLNHDAMYWYRQDPGQGLRLIYYSQIVNDFQKGDIAEGYSVSREKKESFPLTVTSAQKNPTAFYLCASSTIRGRVMETQYFGPGTRLLVL.

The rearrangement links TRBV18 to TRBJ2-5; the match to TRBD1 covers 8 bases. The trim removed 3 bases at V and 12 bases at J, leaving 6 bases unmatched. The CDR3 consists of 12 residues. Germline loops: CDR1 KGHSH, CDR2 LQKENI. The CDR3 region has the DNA TGTGCCAGCTCACCCAGCGGACAGGGCGAGTACTTC. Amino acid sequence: CASSPSGQGEYF.

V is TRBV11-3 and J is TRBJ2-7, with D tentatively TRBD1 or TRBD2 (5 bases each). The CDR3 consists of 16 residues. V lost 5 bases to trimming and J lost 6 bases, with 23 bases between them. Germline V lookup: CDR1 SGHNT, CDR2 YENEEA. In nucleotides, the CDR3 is TGTGCCAGCAGCCCCGCCCGTAACCGGGACGGCAGCGAGCAGTACTTC. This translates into CASSPARNRDGSEQYF.

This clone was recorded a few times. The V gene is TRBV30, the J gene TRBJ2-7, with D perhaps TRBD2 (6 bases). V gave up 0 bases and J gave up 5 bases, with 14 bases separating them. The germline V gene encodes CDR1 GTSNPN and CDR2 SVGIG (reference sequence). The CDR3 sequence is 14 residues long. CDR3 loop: CAWSVGAGSHEQYF. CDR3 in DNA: TGTGCCTGGAGTGTAGGAGCGGGCAGCCACGAGCAGTACTTC.

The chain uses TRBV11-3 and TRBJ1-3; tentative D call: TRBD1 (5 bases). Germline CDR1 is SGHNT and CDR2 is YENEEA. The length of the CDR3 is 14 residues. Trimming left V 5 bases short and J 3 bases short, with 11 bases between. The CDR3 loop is CASSRVGGGNTIYF. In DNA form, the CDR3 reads TGTGCCAGCAGCCGGGTCGGGGGTGGAAACACCATATATTTT.